These 12 T cell receptor beta chains were all obtained from the same sample, sequenced in a study of CD8+CD57+ T cells in acquired aplastic anemia. Genomic DNA acted as the template from which TCR beta VDJ combination and CDR3 sequence profiling were carried out. TCRdb reprocessed the reads via MiXCR and lists one record per CDR3 protein. The sample lists some 170,000 distinct CDR3 sequences; roughly 43% were seen once. It was patients with CD8+CD57+ cell expansion by flow cytometry who were chosen for sequencing. Sequencing input: sorted CD4+, CD8+, or CD8+CD57+ T cells (not recorded which) from PBMCs. These receptors all stem from a human donor with aplastic anemia.

The chain recombines TRBV7-8 with TRBJ2-4; 12 positions agree with TRBD2. The DNA matches TRBJ2-5 better at its end, which makes the J call doubtful. The CDR3 extends over 15 amino acids. Germline V gives CDR1 SGHVS, CDR2 FQNEAQ. The CDR3 loop is CASSSPSGGAKTQYF. The CDR3 DNA reads TGTGCCAGCAGCTCCCCTAGCGGGGGGGCGAAGACCCAGTACTTC.

This clonotype has a count of ten or more. The chain recombines TRBV19 with TRBJ2-3; 10 nucleotides agree with TRBD1. Germline V gives CDR1 LNHDA, CDR2 SQIVND (reference sequence). The CDR3 consists of 17 residues. V shed 7 bases and J 2 bases; nucleotides not matched to a gene: 12. This chain's CDR3 is CASTGTGARRITDTQYF. The CDR3 nucleotides are TGTGCCAGTACCGGGACAGGGGCTCGTCGCATCACAGATACGCAGTATTTT.

This clonotype was detected ten times or more. The chain joins TRBV5-1 to TRBJ2-5; D might be TRBD2 (6 bases). The CDR3 loop spans 14 amino acids. The V end lost 0 bases, the J end lost 5 bases, and 11 bases lay between the germline ends. Germline V CDR1 and CDR2: SGHRS, YFSETQ. CDR3 in amino acids: CASSLEAGFETQYF. CDR3 nucleotide sequence: TGCGCCAGCAGCTTGGAAGCGGGTTTCGAGACCCAGTACTTC. Together with reference TRBV5-1 and TRBJ2-5, the CDR3 gives the full variable domain: KAGVTQTPRYLIKTRGQQVTLSCSPISGHRSVSWYQQTPGQGLQFLFEYFSETQRNKGNFPGRFSGRQFSNSRSEMNVSTLELGDSALYLCASSLEAGFETQYFGPGTRLLVL.

The V and J genes are TRBV7-9 and TRBJ2-5; 11 bases map to TRBD1. J lost 5 bases, V lost 5 bases, and 1 base had no gene match. Germline V gene lookup returns CDR1 SEHNR and CDR2 FQNEAQ (reference sequence). The CDR3 is 13 amino acids. DNA for the CDR3: TGTGCCAGCAGCGGGACAGGGGGGGAGACCCAGTACTTC. Its translation is CASSGTGGETQYF.

Turning to this clonotype: One base away lies a much larger clone, so this may be a sequencing read error. The chain uses TRBV6-2 or TRBV6-3 and TRBJ1-2; D not resolved. CDR3 length equals 11 residues. V lost 5 bases and J lost 7, with 8 bases in between. Per germline, CDR1 MNHEY and CDR2 SVGEGT. Here the CDR3 reads CASSHLSGYTF. The CDR3 bases are TGTGCCAGCAGTCACTTGAGTGGCTACACCTTC.

CDR3 in amino acids: CASRPGAGSSYNEQFF. The DNA of the CDR3 is TGCGCCAGCAGGCCGGGGGCGGGGAGCTCCTACAATGAGCAGTTCTTC. The gene calls are TRBV5-1 and TRBJ2-1; D might be TRBD1 or TRBD2, each matching 6 bases. V was cut by 5 bases and J by 0 bases, with 15 bases left in between. This CDR3 spans 16 amino acids. Germline values: CDR1 SGHRS, CDR2 YFSETQ. The whole variable domain, remainder taken from reference TRBV5-1 and TRBJ2-1, is KAGVTQTPRYLIKTRGQQVTLSCSPISGHRSVSWYQQTPGQGLQFLFEYFSETQRNKGNFPGRFSGRQFSNSRSEMNVSTLELGDSALYLCASRPGAGSSYNEQFFGPGTRLTVL.

This clonotype has ten or more counts. V and J are TRBV7-9 and TRBJ2-1, with D perhaps TRBD2 (6 bases). The CDR3 is 15 residues long. The V and J ends lost 5 bases and 2 bases respectively, with 13 bases between them. CDR1 SEHNR and CDR2 FQNEAQ come from the germline V gene (reference sequence). The CDR3 region is CASSRRLVPYNEQFF. The CDR3 DNA is TGTGCCAGCAGCCGAAGACTAGTTCCCTACAATGAGCAGTTCTTC.

In DNA, the CDR3 is TGTGCCAGCAGCAATCCGGGACAGGGACGAGAAAAACTGTTTTTT. It codes for CASSNPGQGREKLFF. V gene TRBV7-2 combines with J gene TRBJ1-4; 9 bases line up with TRBD1. The CDR3 is 15 amino acids. The V and J ends lost 5 bases and 8 bases, in that order; junction bases with no gene match: 9. In germline, CDR1 is SGHTA, CDR2 FQGNSA.

Ten or more counts support this clonotype. The chain joins TRBV6-5 to TRBJ2-7; no clear D. CDR3 size: 15 residues. V gave up 2 bases and J gave up 2 bases, with 13 bases separating them. Per the germline V gene, CDR1 is MNHEY and CDR2 is SVGAGI. Here the CDR3 reads CASSYQQTKAYEQYF. The CDR3, as DNA: TGTGCCAGCAGTTACCAACAGACAAAAGCCTACGAGCAGTACTTC.

The chain is built from TRBV7-9 and TRBJ1-1; D is uncertain. This CDR3 contains 11 residues. In germline, CDR1 is SEHNR, CDR2 FQNEAQ (reference sequence). Trimming removed 7 bases from V and 8 bases from J, with 11 bases in between. CDR3 nucleotides: TGTGCCAGCACCAGGAGGCCAGAAGCTTTCTTT. It is translated as CASTRRPEAFF.

V gene TRBV20-1 combines with J gene TRBJ2-1; the match to TRBD2 covers 8 bases. The CDR3 runs to 13 residues. CDR1 and CDR2 from the germline V gene are DFQATT and SNEGSKA (reference sequence). Losses at the gene ends were 6 bases for V and 4 bases for J; bases not matched to a gene: 5. CDR3 sequence reads: CSALSGTYNEQFF. DNA for the CDR3: TGCAGTGCCCTTAGCGGGACGTACAATGAGCAGTTCTTC.

This clonotype was seen at least ten times. DNA of the CDR3: TGCGCCAGCAGCTTAAGTGGGGGCCTGAGCTCCTACGAGCAGTACTTC. This sequence encodes CASSLSGGLSSYEQYF. V and J are TRBV5-1 and TRBJ2-7; D might be TRBD1 (6 bases). Trimming removed 2 bases at V and 0 bases at J, with 15 bases between. The CDR3 extends over 16 amino acids. In germline, CDR1 is SGHRS, CDR2 YFSETQ.